The present TCR beta chain was sequenced within a study of identical twins. This clonotype showed up many times. Through template switching, a universal primer site was introduced, and the cDNA contained unique molecular identifiers. Using its own MiXCR run on the 5' RACE reads, TCRdb lists one record per CDR3 protein. The sample comprises 350,000 or so distinct CDR3 sequences, approximately 8.7% of which are singletons, and approximately 8.9% rests with the top ten. There are 13 residues in the CDR3. With 0 bases removed from V and 7 bases from J, the gap between germline ends came to 7 bases. Germline CDR1 SGHRS, CDR2 YFSETQ.

The sequence was collected from a woman in her fifties or sixties in good health. V is TRBV5-1 and J is TRBJ2-2; a weak D match, TRBD2 (5 bases). Material: naive T cells sorted from blood. The CDR3: CASSLEAGGELFF. The CDR3 DNA reads TGCGCCAGCAGCTTGGAGGCGGGCGGGGAGCTGTTTTTT.